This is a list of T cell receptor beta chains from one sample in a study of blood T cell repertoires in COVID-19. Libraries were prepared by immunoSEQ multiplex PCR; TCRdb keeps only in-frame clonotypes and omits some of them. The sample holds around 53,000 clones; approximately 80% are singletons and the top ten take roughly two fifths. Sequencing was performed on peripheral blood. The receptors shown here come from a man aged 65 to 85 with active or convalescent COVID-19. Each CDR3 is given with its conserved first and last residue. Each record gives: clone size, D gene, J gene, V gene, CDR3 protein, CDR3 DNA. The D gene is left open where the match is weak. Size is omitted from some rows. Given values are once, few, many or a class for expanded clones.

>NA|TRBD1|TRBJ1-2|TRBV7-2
CASSWGTGGNYGYTF
TGTGCCAGCAGCTGGGGGACAGGGGGCAACTATGGCTACACCTTC
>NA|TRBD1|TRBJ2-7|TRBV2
CASSEGTGPYEQYF
TGTGCCAGCAGTGAAGGGACAGGGCCCTACGAGCAGTACTTC
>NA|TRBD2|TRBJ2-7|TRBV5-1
CASSFSGRTYEQYF
TGCGCCAGCAGCTTTAGCGGGAGAACCTACGAGCAGTACTTC
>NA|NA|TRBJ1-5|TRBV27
CASSLSRRGGDQFQPQHF
TGTGCCAGCAGTTTATCACGGAGGGGTGGTGATCAATTTCAGCCCCAGCATTTT
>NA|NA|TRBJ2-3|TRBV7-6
CASSSSTDTQYF
TGTGCCAGCAGCAGCAGCACAGATACGCAGTATTTT
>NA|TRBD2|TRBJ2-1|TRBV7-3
CASSLIAGGPNEQFF
TGTGCCAGCAGCTTAATAGCGGGAGGCCCCAATGAGCAGTTCTTC
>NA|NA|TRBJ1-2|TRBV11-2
CASSRSQNYGYTF
TGTGCCAGCAGCCGCTCACAGAACTATGGCTACACCTTC
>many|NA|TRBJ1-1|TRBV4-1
CASSQISNTEAFF
TGCGCCAGCAGCCAAATATCGAACACTGAAGCTTTCTTT
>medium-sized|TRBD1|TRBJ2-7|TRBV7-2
CASSVSTGADEQYF
TGTGCCAGCAGCGTTTCGACAGGGGCCGACGAGCAGTACTTC
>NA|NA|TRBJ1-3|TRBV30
CAWSGGNTIYF
TGTGCCTGGAGCGGTGGAAACACCATATATTTT